Each of the 10 T cell receptor beta chains below was sequenced from the same sample in a study of glioma-infiltrating T cells. Amplification of TCR alpha and beta CDR3 regions from RNA used iRepertoire nested multiplex PCR. MiXCR was run by TCRdb on the multiplex PCR reads, yielding one entry per CDR3 protein. The table records more than 90,000 distinct CDR3 sequences, approximately 39% of them present only once. The sample consisted of glioma tissue, nonneoplastic brain tissue, or PBMCs (not recorded which). The receptors originated from a human donor with low-grade glioma or glioblastoma, undergoing nonglioma brain surgery, or in good health (not recorded which).

The chain employs TRBV28 and TRBJ2-1; D is uncertain. Per the germline V gene, CDR1 is MDHEN and CDR2 is SYDVKM. V shed 6 bases and J shed 4 bases, with 7 bases lying between them. The length of the CDR3 is 12 residues. CDR3 protein: CASSCSYNEQFF. As DNA, the CDR3 is TGTGCCAGCAGCTGCAGTTACAATGAGCAGTTCTTC. Variable domain in full (rest from reference TRBV28 and TRBJ2-1): DVKVTQSSRYLVKRTGEKVFLECVQDMDHENMFWYRQDPGLGLRLIYFSYDVKMKEKGDIPEGYSVSREKKERFSLILESASTNQTSMYLCASSCSYNEQFFGPGTRLTVL.

The sample holds many counts of this clonotype. This chain uses TRBV28 with TRBJ2-1, with TRBD2 matching 13 bases. Per the germline V gene, CDR1 is MDHEN and CDR2 is SYDVKM. V gave up 8 bases and J gave up 9 bases; unmatched junction bases: 4. The CDR3 is made up of 13 amino acids. The CDR3 spells CASGTSGVSEQFF. The CDR3, as DNA: TGTGCCAGCGGGACTAGCGGGGTCAGTGAGCAGTTCTTC.

Turning to this clonotype: A much more abundant neighbour one base away suggests this may be a read error. A read error is likely, as this CDR3 ends without the conserved phenylalanine or tryptophan. The J gene is TRBJ2-2, the V gene TRBV11-3; 10 bases agree with TRBD2. The CDR3 runs 18 residues. Trimming took 4 bases from V and 4 from J; bases not matched to a gene: 12. Germline V gene data show CDR1 as SGHNT and CDR2 as YENEEA. CDR3 bases: TGTGCCAGCAGCTCTGGAGCTAGCGGGAGTTCGGGCACCGGGGAGCTGTTTCTT. It yields the protein CASSSGASGSSGTGELFL.

This clonotype was recorded many times. This chain links TRBV4-2 with TRBJ1-1, with D unresolved. The CDR3 extends over 13 amino acids. Germline-derived CDR1 and CDR2 are LGHNA and YNFKEQ. Trimming pared 0 bases from V and 5 bases from J, leaving 7 bases between. The DNA of the CDR3 is TGTGCCAGCAGCCAAGATGGGCGGACTGAAGCTTTCTTT. Its protein product is CASSQDGRTEAFF.

This clonotype was picked up many times. CDR3 nucleotides: TGCAGTGCTATGAAGCGGGGGGGCCTCTACAATGAGCAGTTCTTC. It specifies CSAMKRGGLYNEQFF. The gene calls are TRBV20-1 and TRBJ2-1; 10 bases match TRBD2. Trimming cost V 4 bases and J 3 bases; bases outside gene matches: 6. Germline CDR1 DFQATT, CDR2 SNEGSKA (reference sequence). This CDR3 contains 15 residues.

This clonotype was observed many times. V and J are TRBV14 and TRBJ2-1; 9 nucleotides line up with TRBD1. V shed 4 bases, J shed 7 bases, and the junction held 5 bases outside the gene matches. The CDR3 is 14 amino acids. Germline V lookup: CDR1 SGHDN, CDR2 FVKESK. The CDR3 DNA reads TGTGCCAGCAGCCCGCTGGGACAGGGAAATGAGCAGTTCTTC. Its protein is CASSPLGQGNEQFF.

This chain links TRBV3-1 with TRBJ2-5; no firm D call. This CDR3 comprises 14 residues. V was clipped by 6 bases and J by 4 bases, with 15 bases between them. Germline assignment: CDR1 LGHDT and CDR2 YNNKEL (reference sequence). The CDR3 DNA reads as TGTGCCAGCAGGGATTCGGAAAAGTCAGAGACCCAGTACTTC. This sequence encodes CASRDSEKSETQYF.

In this sample, this clonotype turned up many times. The genes are TRBV12-3 or TRBV12-4 and TRBJ2-1; a possible D gene is TRBD2 (5 bases). Trimming stripped 5 bases from V and 10 bases from J, with 9 bases between. This CDR3 contains 11 residues. CDR3: CASSLEGEQFF. CDR3 sequence (DNA): TGTGCCAGCAGTCTCGAGGGAGAGCAGTTCTTC.

This clonotype was picked up many times. The V gene is TRBV7-2, the J gene TRBJ1-1; possible D gene TRBD1, 5 bases. CDR3 size: 14 residues. Per germline, CDR1 SGHTA and CDR2 FQGNSA. The V end was cut by 6 bases, the J end by 1 base, with 12 bases between. Here the CDR3 reads CASSPRQQNTEAFF. As DNA, the CDR3 is TGTGCCAGCAGTCCACGACAGCAGAACACTGAAGCTTTCTTT.

Turning to this clonotype: A much larger clone lies a single base off, so this may be a read error. The chain carries TRBV7-2 and TRBJ2-3, with D unresolved. Germline lookup yields CDR1 SGHTA and CDR2 FQGNSA. The CDR3 covers 15 residues. CDR3 in amino acids: CASSLVSSGTDTRYF. CDR3 DNA: TGTGCCAGCAGCTTAGTTAGTTCGGGCACAGATACGCGGTATTTT.